This entry is about one TCR beta chain. The data stem from a study of blood T cells in healthy people across ages. Study-wide background: Capture via template switching afforded approximately one barcoded beta molecule per two T cells.

The second PCR ran roughly 7 to 12 cycles with a sample-barcoded 5' primer and J-beta primers. TCRdb recomputed calls from the 5' RACE reads with MiXCR, one row per CDR3 protein. The table records around 750,000 distinct CDR3 sequences, approximately 55% of them present only once. With 6 bases removed from V and 14 bases from J, the gap between germline ends came to 36 bases. Germline V CDR1 and CDR2: ENHRY, SYGVKD. This CDR3 contains 18 residues. Sequences were obtained from blood. The sequence was collected from a man older than 75 in good health. The rearrangement uses TRBV10-3 and TRBJ2-3, with a weak D call TRBD1 (6 bases). In DNA form, the CDR3 reads TGTGCCATCAGCGACGACTTGGGACACCCGTCATTGACCAAATACGCGTATTTT. It yields the protein CAISDDLGHPSLTKYAYF.